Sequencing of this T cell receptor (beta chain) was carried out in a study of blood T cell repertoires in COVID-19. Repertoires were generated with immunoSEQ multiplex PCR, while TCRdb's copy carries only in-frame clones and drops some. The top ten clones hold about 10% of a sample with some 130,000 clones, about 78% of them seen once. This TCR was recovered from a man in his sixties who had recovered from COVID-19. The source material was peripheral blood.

CDR3 DNA sequence: TGTGCCAGCAGCGCTCTCGGTAGCGCGGAGACCCAGTACTTC. It encodes CASSALGSAETQYF. This rearrangement joins TRBV9 to TRBJ2-5; possible D gene TRBD2, 5 bases. CDR3 length: 14 residues. V was trimmed by 3 bases and J by 5 bases, leaving 14 bases between them. Germline V lookup: CDR1 SGDLS, CDR2 YYNGEE.